These T cell receptor beta chains were read from a single sample in a study of early T cells in non-severe SARS-CoV-2 infection. One entry per CDR3 protein, called by TCRdb with MiXCR from the 5' RACE reads. The data hold more than 90,000 distinct CDR3 sequences, with more than 9.5% observed a single time. The sample taken for sequencing was whole blood. The receptor set was obtained from an adult who was a healthcare worker with PCR-confirmed SARS-CoV-2 infection or an uninfected control (not recorded which). CDR3s include the opening cysteine and the closing phenylalanine or tryptophan. The D gene is left open where the match is weak. For some rows the clone size is stated as once, few or many, or as a class when expanded; others skip it.

V gene,clone size,D gene,J gene,CDR3 DNA,CDR3 protein
TRBV7-2,-,TRBD1,TRBJ2-7,TGTGCCAGCAGCTTAGTCCGGCAGGGGGAGTACGAGCAGTACTTC,CASSLVRQGEYEQYF
TRBV11-3,many,-,TRBJ1-1,TGTGCCAGCAGCTTAGGTAGCCAAACTGAAGCTTTCTTT,CASSLGSQTEAFF
TRBV9,few,-,TRBJ2-1,TGTGCCAGCAGCGTTTTCCCCGGGAGCAACAATGAGCAGTTCTTC,CASSVFPGSNNEQFF
TRBV3-1,many,-,TRBJ1-1,TGTGCCAGCAGCCAAGTAGGGGCTTACACTGAAGCTTTCTTT,CASSQVGAYTEAFF
TRBV29-1,few,-,TRBJ2-5,TGCAGCGTTGAAGGGGGAGAGGAGACCCAGTACTTC,CSVEGGEETQYF
TRBV5-6,many,TRBD2,TRBJ2-1,TGTGCCAGCAGCACCGGACTAGCGGGGAAGTTCTTC,CASSTGLAGKFF
TRBV28,-,TRBD1,TRBJ1-4,TGTGCCAGCAGTCCCGGGACAGGGGTAGAAAAACTGTTTTTT,CASSPGTGVEKLFF
TRBV19,many,-,TRBJ2-2,TGTGCCAGTAGTATAGGACGCAACCCCGGGGAGCTGTTTTTT,CASSIGRNPGELFF
TRBV2,many,TRBD1,TRBJ2-3,TGTGCCGGGGGGAGGGACAGGGCTAGCACAGATACGCAGTATTTT,CAGGRDRASTDTQYF
TRBV10-3,-,-,TRBJ2-5,TGTGCCATCAGTGCACTAGTGGCGGCGGGGACCCAGTACTTC,CAISALVAAGTQYF
TRBV9,few,-,TRBJ2-3,TGTGCCAGCAGCGAATCAGCTACAGGTAGCACAGATACGCAGTATTTT,CASSESATGSTDTQYF
TRBV25-1,-,-,TRBJ2-2,TGTGCCAGCGGCATTGGGCTCACCGGGGAGCTGGTTTTT,CASGIGLTGELVF
TRBV30,-,TRBD1,TRBJ1-6,TGTGCCTGGAGTGACCGACAGGGCCCCTATAATTCACCCCTCCACTTT,CAWSDRQGPYNSPLHF
TRBV7-6,-,TRBD2,TRBJ2-3,TGTGCCAGCAGCTTATCCCCTGGCGGGAGGGCCGAAGATACGCAGTATTTT,CASSLSPGGRAEDTQYF
TRBV5-4,few,-,TRBJ2-7,TGTGCCAGCAGCTCCAACGGGCCTACAGCCTACGAGCAGTACTTC,CASSSNGPTAYEQYF
TRBV5-6,many,TRBD1,TRBJ1-1,TGTGCCAGCAGCTTGGACAGGGGCAAGTCTGAAGCTTTCTTT,CASSLDRGKSEAFF
TRBV4-1,-,-,TRBJ1-6,TGCGCCAGCAGCCAACCGCTCAATTCACCCCTCCACTTT,CASSQPLNSPLHF
TRBV29-1,-,TRBD2,TRBJ2-3,TGCAGCGTTGAAGGGCTAGCGGGAGATACGCAGTATTTT,CSVEGLAGDTQYF
TRBV29-1,many,-,TRBJ1-3,TGCAGCGTTCGGGGAGGCGGAAACACCATATATTTT,CSVRGGGNTIYF
TRBV28,many,-,TRBJ2-7,TGTGCCAGCAGTAGTACTTACGAGCAGTACTTC,CASSSTYEQYF
TRBV7-2,many,-,TRBJ2-7,TGTGCCAGCAGCCCGAATTTCCCCTACGAGCAGTACTTC,CASSPNFPYEQYF
TRBV6-5,few,-,TRBJ1-3,TGTGCCAGCAGTTACTCCCATCAAGCTGGAAACACCATATATTTT,CASSYSHQAGNTIYF
TRBV28,-,TRBD2,TRBJ2-3,TGTGCCAGCAGTTTATGGGCTAGCGGGTCTTACACAGATACGCAGTATTTT,CASSLWASGSYTDTQYF
TRBV6-1,-,TRBD1,TRBJ1-6,TGTGCCAGCAGGGATAGGGACAGGGGGAAATCACCCCTCCACTTT,CASRDRDRGKSPLHF
TRBV12-3/TRBV12-4,-,TRBD1,TRBJ1-1,TGTGCCAGCAGTTCCAGGGGGTACGACACTGAAGCTTTCTTT,CASSSRGYDTEAFF
TRBV18,few,-,TRBJ1-5,TGTGCCAGCTCACCGCCTGGGACGTCGAATCAGCCCCAGCATTTT,CASSPPGTSNQPQHF
TRBV7-9,few,-,TRBJ1-1,TGTGCCAGCAGCTTACGGGGCCCCACTGAAGCTTTCTTT,CASSLRGPTEAFF
TRBV11-2,many,TRBD2,TRBJ2-4,TGTGCCAGCAGCCAAAAACTAGCGGGTGTGGCCAAAAACATTCAGTACTTC,CASSQKLAGVAKNIQYF
TRBV12-3/TRBV12-4,many,TRBD1,TRBJ2-4,TGTGCCAGCTCCCCAGACAGGGCACTTTCCTTAGCCAAAAACATTCAGTACTTC,CASSPDRALSLAKNIQYF
TRBV14,-,TRBD2,TRBJ2-7,TGTGCCAGCAGCCAGGGGATTACGACTAGCGGGGGTTACGAGCAGTACTTC,CASSQGITTSGGYEQYF
TRBV11-2,-,TRBD2,TRBJ2-5,TGTGCCAGCAGCTTACTAATCCAGCGGGGAAACCAAGAGACCCAGTACTTC,CASSLLIQRGNQETQYF
TRBV5-1,-,TRBD1,TRBJ1-1,TGCGCCAGCAGCTTTGACAGGGACACTGAAGCTTTCTTT,CASSFDRDTEAFF
TRBV29-1,few,-,TRBJ1-2,TGCAGCGCCTCAGCAGGCGGCTATGGCTACACCTTC,CSASAGGYGYTF
TRBV7-2,many,TRBD1,TRBJ2-7,TGTGCCAGCAGCCTTGGGACAGTTTCAACCTACGAGCAGTACTTC,CASSLGTVSTYEQYF
TRBV30,many,TRBD1,TRBJ1-3,TGTGCCTGCCGAAGCTTTGGACAGGGAGAAACTGGAAACACCATATATTTT,CACRSFGQGETGNTIYF
TRBV20-1,few,TRBD2,TRBJ2-1,TGCAGTGCTGACCGGCCGGGACTAGCGGGGGTTCTCAATGAGCAGTTCTTC,CSADRPGLAGVLNEQFF
TRBV12-3/TRBV12-4,many,TRBD1,TRBJ2-2,TGTGCCAGCAGTTTAAAGGGGGCTCTCGCCGGGGAGCTGTTTTTT,CASSLKGALAGELFF
TRBV5-4,-,TRBD1,TRBJ2-1,TGTGCCAGCAGCTCTGGGGACAGGATTGACAATGAGCAGTTCTTC,CASSSGDRIDNEQFF
TRBV7-3,-,TRBD1,TRBJ2-5,TGTGCCAGCAGCCTGTCCGGGACAGCACAAGAGACCCAGTACTTC,CASSLSGTAQETQYF
TRBV6-6,many,-,TRBJ1-2,TGTGCCAGCAGTACACGAGAATATGGCTACACCTTC,CASSTREYGYTF